Listed here is a single TCR beta chain. These data come from a study of technical replicates of blood from a handful of donors. Profiled with immunoSEQ multiplex PCR; TCRdb holds only in-frame clones, not every one. The sample shows 85,000 to 100,000 clones, 90% to 97% of them seen only once. This CDR3 comprises 16 residues. The germline gives CDR1 LNHNV, CDR2 YYDKDF (reference sequence). With 1 base removed from V and 6 bases from J, the gap between germline ends came to 16 bases. The sample comprised T cells isolated from PBMCs. This receptor was identified in a human donor in good health. The chain joins TRBV15 to TRBJ2-1; D remains ambiguous. The CDR3 DNA follows: TGTGCCACCAGCAGAGCCTCCGGTCAAACCCCCAATGAGCAGTTCTTC. Translating gives CATSRASGQTPNEQFF.